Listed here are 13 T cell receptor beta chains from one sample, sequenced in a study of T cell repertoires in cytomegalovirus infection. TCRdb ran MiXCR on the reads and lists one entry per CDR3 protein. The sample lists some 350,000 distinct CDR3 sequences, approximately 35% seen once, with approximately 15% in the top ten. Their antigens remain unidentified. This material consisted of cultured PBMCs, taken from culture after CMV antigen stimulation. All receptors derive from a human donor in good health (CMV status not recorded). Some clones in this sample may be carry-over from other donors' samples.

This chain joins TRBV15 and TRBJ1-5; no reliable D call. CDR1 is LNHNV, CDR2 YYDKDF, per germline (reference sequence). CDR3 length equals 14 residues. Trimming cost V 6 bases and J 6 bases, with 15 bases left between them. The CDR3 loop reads CATSTTMASQPQHF. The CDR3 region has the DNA TGTGCCACCAGTACGACAATGGCAAGTCAGCCCCAGCATTTT.

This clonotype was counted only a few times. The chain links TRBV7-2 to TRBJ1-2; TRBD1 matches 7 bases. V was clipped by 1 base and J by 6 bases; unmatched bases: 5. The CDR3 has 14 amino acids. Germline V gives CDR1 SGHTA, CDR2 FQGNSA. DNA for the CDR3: TGTGCCAGCAGCTTAGAGTACAGGGGAAATGGCTACACCTTC. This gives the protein CASSLEYRGNGYTF.

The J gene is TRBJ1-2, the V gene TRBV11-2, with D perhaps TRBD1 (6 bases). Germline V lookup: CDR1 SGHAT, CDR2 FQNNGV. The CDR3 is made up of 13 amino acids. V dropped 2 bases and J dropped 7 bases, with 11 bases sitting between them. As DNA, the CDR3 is TGTGCCAGCAGCTTACCCAGGGGATTTGGCTACACCTTC. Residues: CASSLPRGFGYTF.

The DNA for the CDR3 is TGTGCCAGCAGTGAAGGGGGAACAGGGGTTAGATACACCTTC. It translates to CASSEGGTGVRYTF. The chain employs TRBV6-1 and TRBJ1-2; 7 bases fit TRBD1. The CDR3 length is 14 residues. V lost 1 base to trimming and J lost 11 bases; unmatched junction nucleotides: 10. Germline V gives CDR1 MNHNS, CDR2 SASEGT.

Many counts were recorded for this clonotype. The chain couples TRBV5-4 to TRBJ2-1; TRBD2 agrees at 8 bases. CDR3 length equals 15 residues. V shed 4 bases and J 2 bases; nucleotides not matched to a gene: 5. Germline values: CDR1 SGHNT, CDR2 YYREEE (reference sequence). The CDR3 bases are TGTGCCAGCAGCCCACCTAGCGGGCCCTACAATGAGCAGTTCTTC. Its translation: CASSPPSGPYNEQFF.

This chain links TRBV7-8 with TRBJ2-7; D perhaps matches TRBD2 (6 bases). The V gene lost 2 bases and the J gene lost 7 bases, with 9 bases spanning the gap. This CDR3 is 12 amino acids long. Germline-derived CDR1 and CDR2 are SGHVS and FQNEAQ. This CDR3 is CASSLIGGEQYV. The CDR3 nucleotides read TGTGCCAGCAGCTTAATCGGGGGTGAGCAGTACGTC.

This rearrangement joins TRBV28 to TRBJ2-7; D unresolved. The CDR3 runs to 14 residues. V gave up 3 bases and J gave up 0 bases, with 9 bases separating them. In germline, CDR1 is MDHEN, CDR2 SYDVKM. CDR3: CASSFRLSSYEQYF. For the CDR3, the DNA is TGTGCCAGCAGTTTTAGGTTGAGCTCCTACGAGCAGTACTTC. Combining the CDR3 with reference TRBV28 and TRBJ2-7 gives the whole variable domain DVKVTQSSRYLVKRTGEKVFLECVQDMDHENMFWYRQDPGLGLRLIYFSYDVKMKEKGDIPEGYSVSREKKERFSLILESASTNQTSMYLCASSFRLSSYEQYFGPGTRLTVT.

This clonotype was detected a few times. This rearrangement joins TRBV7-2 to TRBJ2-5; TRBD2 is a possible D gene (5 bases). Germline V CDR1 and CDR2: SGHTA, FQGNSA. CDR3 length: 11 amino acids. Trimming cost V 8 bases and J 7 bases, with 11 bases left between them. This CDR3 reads CASGLEGTQYF. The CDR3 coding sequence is TGTGCCAGCGGGCTCGAGGGGACCCAGTACTTC. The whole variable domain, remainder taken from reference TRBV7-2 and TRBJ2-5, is GAGVSQSPSNKVTEKGKDVELRCDPISGHTALYWYRQSLGQGLEFLIYFQGNSAPDKSGLPSDRFSAERTGGSVSTLTIQRTQQEDSAVYLCASGLEGTQYFGPGTRLLVL.

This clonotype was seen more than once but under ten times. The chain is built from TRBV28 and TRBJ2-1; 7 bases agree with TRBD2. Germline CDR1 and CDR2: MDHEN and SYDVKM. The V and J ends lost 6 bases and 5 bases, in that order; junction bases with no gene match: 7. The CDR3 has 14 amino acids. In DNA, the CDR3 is TGTGCCAGCAGGGTGGGACTACTCGACAATGAGCAGTTCTTC. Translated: CASRVGLLDNEQFF.

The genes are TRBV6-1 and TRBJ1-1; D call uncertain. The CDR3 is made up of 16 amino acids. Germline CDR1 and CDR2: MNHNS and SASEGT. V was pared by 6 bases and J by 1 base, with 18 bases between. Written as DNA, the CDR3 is TGTGCCAGCAGACCTGTCGCTAGGGTCAAGAACACTGAAGCTTTCTTT. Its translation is CASRPVARVKNTEAFF.

DNA for the CDR3: TGTGCCAGCAGTTTAGGTCCAGGGAGTTTAGAGACCCAGTACTTC. This sequence encodes CASSLGPGSLETQYF. The chain employs TRBV27 and TRBJ2-5; D may be TRBD1 or TRBD2 (5 bases each). There are 15 residues in the CDR3. Germline V gene sequence: CDR1 MNHEY, CDR2 SMNVEV (reference sequence). Trimming shortened V by 2 bases and J by 4 bases, and 14 bases separated the two germline ends.

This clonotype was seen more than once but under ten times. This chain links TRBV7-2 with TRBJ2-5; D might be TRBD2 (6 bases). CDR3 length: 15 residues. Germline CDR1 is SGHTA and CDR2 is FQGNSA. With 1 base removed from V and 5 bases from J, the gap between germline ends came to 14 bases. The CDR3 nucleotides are TGTGCCAGCAGCTTAGACGGGTCCCGGGGGGAGACCCAGTACTTC. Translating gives CASSLDGSRGETQYF.

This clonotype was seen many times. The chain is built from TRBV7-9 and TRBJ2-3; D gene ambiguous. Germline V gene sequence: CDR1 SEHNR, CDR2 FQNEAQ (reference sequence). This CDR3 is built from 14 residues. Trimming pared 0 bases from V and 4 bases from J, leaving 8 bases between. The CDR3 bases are TGTGCCAGCAGCTTAGCGTTGTCTCCAGATACGCAGTATTTT. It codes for CASSLALSPDTQYF.